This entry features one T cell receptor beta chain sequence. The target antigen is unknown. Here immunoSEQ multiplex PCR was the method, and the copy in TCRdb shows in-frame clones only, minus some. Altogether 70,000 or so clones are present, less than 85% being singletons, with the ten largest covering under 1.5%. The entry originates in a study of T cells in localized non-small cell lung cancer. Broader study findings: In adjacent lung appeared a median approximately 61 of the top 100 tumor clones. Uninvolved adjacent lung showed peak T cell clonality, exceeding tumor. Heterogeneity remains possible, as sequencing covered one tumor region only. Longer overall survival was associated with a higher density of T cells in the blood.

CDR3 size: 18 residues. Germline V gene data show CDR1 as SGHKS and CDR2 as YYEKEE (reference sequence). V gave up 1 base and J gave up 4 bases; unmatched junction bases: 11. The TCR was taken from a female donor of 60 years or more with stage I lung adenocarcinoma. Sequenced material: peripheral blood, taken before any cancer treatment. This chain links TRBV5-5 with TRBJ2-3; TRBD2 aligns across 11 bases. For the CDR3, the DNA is TGTGCCAGCAGCTTGAGAGGACTAGCGGGTCATGGGGCAGATACGCAGTATTTT. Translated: CASSLRGLAGHGADTQYF.